Presented here are 31 T cell receptor beta chains from one specimen sequenced in a study of CD8+ T cells in alopecia areata. Following RNA extraction, reverse transcription yielded cDNA that acted as the sequencing template. Assay: immunoSEQ multiplex PCR; the TCRdb copy retains only in-frame clones and omits some. The profile shows roughly 120,000 clones, roughly two fifths of them singletons. Sequencing was done on a sample of CD4+ T cells sorted from blood. The receptors originated from a human donor with alopecia areata.

This clone appeared a few times. The chain recombines TRBV29-1 with TRBJ2-1; 9 bases agree with TRBD2. Germline V gene lookup returns CDR1 SQVTM and CDR2 ANQGSEA. Losses at the gene ends were 5 bases for V and 5 bases for J; bases not matched to a gene: 4. The CDR3 loop spans 13 amino acids. The CDR3 DNA reads as TGCAGCGTTAGGCGGGAGGGCAACAATGAGCAGTTCTTC. Its translation: CSVRREGNNEQFF.

This chain joins TRBV5-1 and TRBJ2-7; D is undetermined. This CDR3 spans 13 amino acids. Trimming cost V 1 base and J 3 bases, with 8 bases left between them. Germline V CDR1 and CDR2: SGHRS, YFSETQ. The CDR3 region is CASSLTANYEQYF. DNA for the CDR3: TGCGCCAGCAGCTTGACAGCTAACTACGAGCAGTACTTC.

The chain carries TRBV29-1 and TRBJ2-1; 10 bases align to TRBD1. The CDR3 is 12 residues long. From germline, CDR1 is SQVTM and CDR2 ANQGSEA. Unmatched junction bases numbered 7, after V lost 4 bases and J lost 13 bases. This CDR3 reads CSVVRDRGAQFF. Written as DNA, the CDR3 is TGCAGCGTTGTGCGGGACAGGGGCGCACAGTTCTTC.

This clone was seen repeatedly, ten times or more. The chain has TRBV7-2 and TRBJ1-4, with 7 bases aligning to TRBD1. Germline V gene lookup returns CDR1 SGHTA and CDR2 FQGNSA. There are 16 residues in the CDR3. The junction had 14 bases not matched to a gene; V was cut back by 6 bases and J by 7 bases. The DNA of the CDR3 is TGTGCCAGCAGTTACTCGAGACAGGGCGGGAGTGAAAAACTGTTTTTT. Protein: CASSYSRQGGSEKLFF.

The gene calls are TRBV4-3 and TRBJ2-2; 9 positions agree with TRBD1. The CDR3 contains 16 residues. V lost 2 bases and J lost 8; bases outside the gene matches: 9. Germline assignment: CDR1 LGHNA and CDR2 YSLEER. The CDR3 DNA reads TGCGCCAGCAGCCAACCTCCGGGACAGGGACCGGGGGAGCTGTTTTTT. Its protein is CASSQPPGQGPGELFF.

The genes are TRBV5-1 and TRBJ2-2; the D call may be TRBD1 or TRBD2 (5 bases each). From germline, CDR1 is SGHRS and CDR2 YFSETQ. This CDR3 is 14 amino acids long. V was shortened by 5 bases and J by 3 bases, with 11 bases between the two germline ends. CDR3: CASRARGDTGELFF. For the CDR3, the DNA is TGCGCCAGCAGGGCAAGGGGAGACACCGGGGAGCTGTTTTTT.

The V call is TRBV30, the J call TRBJ1-1; D gene uncertain. V gave up 5 bases and J gave up 5 bases, with 15 bases separating them. The CDR3 has 13 residues. Per the germline V gene, CDR1 is GTSNPN and CDR2 is SVGIG (reference sequence). The CDR3 region is CAWGRRPGTEAFF. The CDR3 coding sequence is TGTGCCTGGGGGAGGAGACCGGGGACTGAAGCTTTCTTT.

This clone was detected only once. This chain links TRBV4-3 with TRBJ1-5, with D unclear. Trimming removed 5 bases from V and 2 bases from J, with 13 bases in between. In germline, CDR1 is LGHNA, CDR2 YSLEER. The CDR3 runs to 15 residues. CDR3 loop: CASSLRAEGNQPQHF. CDR3 nucleotide sequence: TGCGCCAGCAGCTTACGCGCGGAGGGCAATCAGCCCCAGCATTTT.

V and J are TRBV2 and TRBJ2-3; D remains unclear. Trimming cost V 7 bases and J 2 bases, with 7 bases left between them. The CDR3 extends over 12 amino acids. Germline V gene data show CDR1 as SNHLY and CDR2 as FYNNEI. For the CDR3, the DNA is TGTGCCAGCACGGCTCTCACAGATACGCAGTATTTT. Protein product: CASTALTDTQYF.

The sample holds a few counts of this clone. This chain connects TRBV5-1 to TRBJ2-5; 8 bases agree with TRBD2. V trimming: 4 bases; J trimming: 5 bases; junction bases outside the gene matches: 7. The V gene's germline CDR1 is SGHRS and CDR2 YFSETQ. The CDR3 extends over 14 amino acids. For the CDR3, the DNA is TGCGCCAGCAGCCTAGGACTAGCACGGGAGACCCAGTACTTC. Translating gives CASSLGLARETQYF.

This clone occurred a few times. The V and J genes are TRBV10-3 and TRBJ2-6; TRBD2 aligns across 7 bases. The J segment lost 1 base and the V segment lost 3 bases, leaving 3 bases of the junction unmatched. Germline values: CDR1 ENHRY, CDR2 SYGVKD. The CDR3 is 16 amino acids. CDR3 sequence reads: CAISELGGSGANVLTF. Written as DNA, the CDR3 is TGTGCCATCAGTGAATTGGGAGGGTCTGGGGCCAACGTCCTGACTTTC.

This clone was seen more than once but under ten times. This sequence joins TRBV7-9 and TRBJ2-5, with a weak D call TRBD1 (6 bases). The germline V gene has CDR1 SEHNR and CDR2 FQNEAQ (reference sequence). The V and J ends lost 2 bases and 5 bases respectively, with 15 bases between them. The CDR3 has 15 amino acids. CDR3 coding DNA: TGTGCCAGCAGCTTACCCAGGGGTGGTTCGGAGACCCAGTACTTC. As protein: CASSLPRGGSETQYF. Full variable domain (rest looked up from reference TRBV7-9 and TRBJ2-5): DTGVSQNPRHKITKRGQNVTFRCDPISEHNRLYWYRQTLGQGPEFLTYFQNEAQLEKSRLLSDRFSAERPKGSFSTLEIQRTEQGDSAMYLCASSLPRGGSETQYFGPGTRLLVL.

The J gene is TRBJ2-5, the V gene TRBV25-1, with 9 bases matching TRBD2. CDR1 and CDR2 (germline): MGHDK, SYGVNS. Trimming at V came to 8 bases and at J to 7 bases, leaving 14 bases not matched to a gene. There are 15 residues in the CDR3. In DNA form, the CDR3 reads TGTGCCAGCGATGGAATAGCGGGAGTACTCGGGACCCAGTACTTC. It is translated as CASDGIAGVLGTQYF.

This chain links TRBV2 with TRBJ2-5; 8 nucleotides match TRBD1. CDR1 is SNHLY, CDR2 FYNNEI, per germline. Trimming cost V 6 bases and J 5 bases; bases outside gene matches: 11. This CDR3 has 15 amino acids. The CDR3 is CASSRQGMYIETQYF. The CDR3 bases are TGTGCCAGCAGCCGACAGGGGATGTATATCGAGACCCAGTACTTC.

This chain connects TRBV30 to TRBJ1-2; D is possibly TRBD1 (5 bases). CDR1 and CDR2 (germline): GTSNPN, SVGIG (reference sequence). This CDR3 contains 13 residues. The V gene lost 3 bases and the J gene lost 4 bases, with 12 bases spanning the gap. The CDR3 coding sequence is TGTGCCTGGAGAGGTCAGGGTCCCTATGGCTACACCTTC. Translation: CAWRGQGPYGYTF.

The chain couples TRBV28 to TRBJ2-2; possibly TRBD1 for D (6 bases). V was trimmed by 6 bases and J by 7 bases, leaving 9 bases between them. The germline gives CDR1 MDHEN, CDR2 SYDVKM. This CDR3 is built from 12 residues. CDR3: CASRQGGGELFF. DNA of the CDR3: TGTGCCAGCAGGCAAGGGGGCGGGGAGCTGTTTTTT.

This clone was recorded a few times. The same CDR3 arises from other DNA sequences in this sample as well. The J gene is TRBJ2-7, the V gene TRBV29-1; TRBD2 matches at 7 bases. From germline, CDR1 is SQVTM and CDR2 ANQGSEA. The CDR3 covers 11 residues. Unmatched junction bases numbered 4, after V lost 7 bases and J lost 4 bases. The CDR3 protein is CSGGEGYEQYF. DNA of the CDR3: TGCAGCGGCGGGGAGGGTTACGAGCAGTACTTC.

This clone was found a few times. Other DNA sequences in the same sample also yield this CDR3. The chain carries TRBV28 and TRBJ2-7; no firm D call. Germline CDR1 and CDR2: MDHEN and SYDVKM. This CDR3 is built from 12 residues. V lost 6 bases, J lost 5 bases, and 11 bases lay in between. The DNA of the CDR3 is TGTGCCAGCAGCAGGACCAGGAACGAGCAGTACTTC. Protein: CASSRTRNEQYF. The variable domain in full, with the rest retrieved from reference TRBV28 and TRBJ2-7, is DVKVTQSSRYLVKRTGEKVFLECVQDMDHENMFWYRQDPGLGLRLIYFSYDVKMKEKGDIPEGYSVSREKKERFSLILESASTNQTSMYLCASSRTRNEQYFGPGTRLTVT.

This clone was found a few times. V and J are TRBV29-1 and TRBJ1-3; the D gene is possibly TRBD1 (5 bases). V dropped 7 bases and J dropped 1 base, with 11 bases sitting between them. Germline loops: CDR1 SQVTM, CDR2 ANQGSEA. CDR3 length: 13 amino acids. In nucleotides, the CDR3 is TGCAGCGCCTTAAGACAGTCTGGAAACACCATATATTTT. Its translation: CSALRQSGNTIYF.

This chain joins TRBV5-1 and TRBJ2-1; TRBD2 agrees at 8 bases. The CDR3 runs 15 residues. In germline, CDR1 is SGHRS, CDR2 YFSETQ. V shed 4 bases, J shed 4 bases, and the junction held 7 bases outside the gene matches. The chain's CDR3 is CASSPGVAGYNEQFF. The CDR3 DNA reads as TGCGCCAGCAGCCCCGGGGTAGCGGGATACAATGAGCAGTTCTTC.

The rearrangement joins TRBV7-2 to TRBJ1-3; D remains unclear. Germline V lookup: CDR1 SGHTA, CDR2 FQGNSA. The germline V and J ends were trimmed by 2 bases and 4 bases, with 3 bases remaining between them. The CDR3 extends over 12 amino acids. The CDR3: CASSLNGNTIYF. CDR3 DNA sequence: TGTGCCAGCAGCTTAAACGGAAACACCATATATTTT.

This clone was detected only a few times. The chain joins TRBV10-3 to TRBJ2-3; D possibly corresponds to TRBD2 (6 bases). This CDR3 region has 11 residues. Germline lookup yields CDR1 ENHRY and CDR2 SYGVKD. Deletions cut 10 bases from V and 6 bases from J, with 11 bases between. This CDR3 is CATHRGDTQYF. The DNA for the CDR3 is TGTGCCACCCACCGGGGGGATACGCAGTATTTT.

This chain uses TRBV28 with TRBJ2-5; no clear D. The germline gives CDR1 MDHEN, CDR2 SYDVKM. V was shortened by 6 bases and J by 1 base, with 3 bases between the two germline ends. CDR3 size: 11 residues. In DNA, the CDR3 is TGTGCCAGCAGAGCCCAAGAGACCCAGTACTTC. It codes for CASRAQETQYF.

This clone was seen more than once but under ten times. The rearrangement uses TRBV29-1 and TRBJ1-2; possibly TRBD1 for D (5 bases). The CDR3 is 12 residues long. Germline assignment: CDR1 SQVTM and CDR2 ANQGSEA. V lost 7 bases, J lost 6 bases, and 15 bases lay in between. The CDR3 nucleotides are TGCAGCGCAACCAGGGTATCGGATGGCTACACCTTC. It specifies CSATRVSDGYTF.

This clone was found many times. The chain uses TRBV15 and TRBJ2-1; D gene unclear. The CDR3 totals 14 residues. V was pared by 2 bases and J by 11 bases, with 16 bases between. The germline CDR1 and CDR2 sequences are LNHNV and YYDKDF (reference sequence). In DNA form, the CDR3 reads TGTGCCACCAGCAGACGGACCTTGCCGATGAAGCAGTTCTTC. Protein sequence: CATSRRTLPMKQFF.

There are a few counts of this clone. The rearrangement links TRBV7-2 to TRBJ1-1; D is uncertain. Looked up from germline, CDR1 is SGHTA and CDR2 is FQGNSA. V was pared by 5 bases and J by 7 bases, with 11 bases between. The CDR3 totals 12 residues. CDR3 region: CASSLGRLEAFF. CDR3 DNA: TGTGCCAGCAGCCTCGGACGCCTTGAAGCTTTCTTT.

The rearrangement joins TRBV30 to TRBJ2-7; TRBD2 matches at 7 bases. Per germline, CDR1 GTSNPN and CDR2 SVGIG (reference sequence). Unmatched junction bases numbered 8, after V lost 6 bases and J lost 3 bases. The CDR3 spans 13 residues. The CDR3 loop reads CACRGAGFYEQYF. In DNA form, the CDR3 reads TGTGCCTGTAGGGGAGCGGGATTCTACGAGCAGTACTTC.

The V call is TRBV30, the J call TRBJ2-1, with 13 bases aligning to TRBD2. Germline loops: CDR1 GTSNPN, CDR2 SVGIG (reference sequence). The V gene end was trimmed by 8 bases and the J gene end by 9 bases; junction bases not matched to a gene: 10. The CDR3 spans 14 residues. The CDR3 bases are TGTGCCCACTCCTGGACTAGCGGGAGAGGTGAGCAGTTCTTC. The encoded protein is CAHSWTSGRGEQFF.

The rearrangement uses TRBV4-1 and TRBJ2-6, with 12 bases matching TRBD2. The CDR3 sequence is 18 residues long. The trim removed 4 bases at V and 2 bases at J, leaving 6 bases unmatched. Germline V lookup: CDR1 MGHRA, CDR2 YSYEKL. CDR3 coding DNA: TGCGCCAGCAGCCCCCCTAGCGGGAGGGCCACTGGGGCCAACGTCCTGACTTTC. Translation: CASSPPSGRATGANVLTF.

The chain combines TRBV4-2 with TRBJ2-7, with 9 bases that match TRBD1. CDR1 is LGHNA, CDR2 YNFKEQ, per germline. V shed 4 bases and J 4 bases; nucleotides not matched to a gene: 8. CDR3 length: 15 amino acids. Written as DNA, the CDR3 is TGTGCCAGCAGCCCTTTCCCGGGACAGGGTTACGAGCAGTACTTC. Its translation: CASSPFPGQGYEQYF.

The chain is built from TRBV5-6 and TRBJ2-1; possibly TRBD1 for D (6 bases). CDR1 and CDR2 (germline): SGHDT, YYEEEE. V was shortened by 5 bases and J by 3 bases, with 12 bases between the two germline ends. This CDR3 contains 14 residues. CDR3 sequence: CASSSQGRYNEQFF. CDR3 DNA sequence: TGTGCCAGCAGTTCTCAGGGGCGCTACAATGAGCAGTTCTTC.